Listed below are T cell receptor beta chains from one sample, sequenced in a study of blood T cell repertoires in COVID-19. The method was immunoSEQ multiplex PCR; TCRdb's version includes in-frame clones alone and lacks a portion of them. The table shows about 62,000 clones, with 75% to 90% occurring only once. The sequencing input was peripheral blood. These receptors all come from an older woman with COVID-19, enrolled during active disease. The CDR3 runs from the conserved cysteine through the conserved F or W. D genes are given only for firm matches. Expanded clones are given a class, and other clones once, few, many or no size at all.

TRBD1,NA,TRBV5-1,TRBJ1-2,CASSSEGQGANGYTF,TGCGCCAGCAGCTCGGAGGGACAGGGGGCGAATGGCTACACCTTC
TRBD1,NA,TRBV29-1,TRBJ1-2,CSVPQGAYGYTF,TGCAGCGTGCCCCAGGGGGCCTATGGCTACACCTTC
TRBD1,few,TRBV5-6,TRBJ2-7,CASSRSTGTGVYEQYF,TGTGCCAGCAGCCGGAGCACCGGGACAGGGGTCTACGAGCAGTACTTC
TRBD2,NA,TRBV4-3,TRBJ2-2,CASSQDSGSWTGELFF,TGCGCCAGCAGCCAAGATAGCGGGAGCTGGACCGGGGAGCTGTTTTTT
TRBD2,NA,TRBV24-1,TRBJ2-1,CATSDSGLARGGGYNEQFF,TGTGCCACCAGTGATTCGGGACTAGCTAGAGGGGGGGGATACAATGAGCAGTTCTTC
TRBD1,NA,TRBV11-2,TRBJ2-1,CASSTRTGYNEQFF,TGTGCCAGCAGCACGAGGACAGGCTACAATGAGCAGTTCTTC
TRBD1,NA,TRBV24-1,TRBJ2-1,CATSGQETYNEQFF,TGTGCCACCTCGGGACAGGAGACCTACAATGAGCAGTTCTTC
TRBD1,NA,TRBV5-6,TRBJ1-1,CASSNRGMNTEAFF,TGTGCCAGCAGCAACAGGGGGATGAACACTGAAGCTTTCTTT
NA,few,TRBV28,TRBJ1-2,CASSLPSSYGYTF,TGTGCCAGCAGTTTACCTAGCAGCTATGGCTACACCTTC
TRBD1,NA,TRBV7-2,TRBJ2-1,CASSSGQGHNEQFF,TGTGCCAGCAGCTCGGGACAGGGACACAATGAGCAGTTCTTC
NA,NA,TRBV12-3/TRBV12-4,TRBJ1-1,CASSADIHTEAFF,TGTGCCAGCAGTGCAGACATACACACTGAAGCTTTCTTT
TRBD1,NA,TRBV5-4,TRBJ1-2,CASSLSLDRARHGYTF,TGTGCCAGCAGCTTGAGCCTCGACAGGGCTAGGCATGGCTACACCTTC
NA,NA,TRBV19,TRBJ1-2,CASTLQGSNGYTF,TGTGCCAGTACCTTACAGGGAAGCAATGGCTACACCTTC
TRBD2,few,TRBV4-3,TRBJ2-7,CASSPGTSGSSYEQYF,TGCGCCAGCAGCCCCGGGACTAGCGGTAGCTCCTACGAGCAGTACTTC
TRBD2,NA,TRBV5-1,TRBJ2-7,CASSSGLAGEHEQYF,TGCGCCAGCAGTAGTGGACTAGCGGGAGAGCACGAGCAGTACTTC
NA,NA,TRBV30,TRBJ2-2,CAWSVQQTGELFF,TGTGCCTGGAGCGTACAGCAAACCGGGGAGCTGTTTTTT